This TCR beta chain appears in the sequencing data of a study of vaccination and CD4 T cells after COVID-19. Study information: The convalescents included six males and four females, and among them two were Hispanic while seven were Caucasian. Study findings and constraints: Convalescent patients had 304 of 307 vaccine-specific clones showing spike mono-reactivity.

The treatment was: approximately 9-day PBMC culture with coronavirus spike peptide pools or control peptides (ViraFEST assay). Researchers collected the unexposed donor's CD4+ T cells before the COVID-19 pandemic (2011-2018). ViraFEST used peptide pools to expand antigen-specific T cells, then sequenced TCRs. This clonotype has more than one count but fewer than ten. The antigen remains unidentified. The V end lost 11 bases, the J end lost 2 bases, and 12 bases lay between the germline ends. Germline assignment: CDR1 MRHNA and CDR2 SNTAGT. The CDR3 has 12 amino acids. Sequenced with the Oncomine TCR Beta short-read assay was DNA taken from cultured CD4+ T cells. Once CD4+ T cells had been cultured, genomic DNA was extracted from them. TCRdb reprocessed the PCR reads via MiXCR and lists one record per CDR3 protein. The sample has about 7,200 distinct CDR3 sequences, around 40% seen once; the top ten hold 14%.

The chain uses TRBV6-4 and TRBJ1-2; D possibly corresponds to TRBD1 (6 bases). The TCR comes from a human donor in good health. Source material: CD4+ T cells from blood, cultured in vitro. The CDR3 sequence: CAQGRRNYGYTF. The CDR3 nucleotides are TGTGCCCAGGGGCGGAGGAACTATGGCTACACCTTC.